This T cell receptor beta chain originates from a study of blood T cell repertoires in COVID-19. Study as a whole: The United States, Italy and Spain were the sources of the acute and convalescent COVID-19 samples. PBMCs, B-cell-depleted T cells, or T cells were the source of the cDNA or gDNA that made up the material.

CDR3 length: 14 residues. The germline V gene encodes CDR1 SGHTA and CDR2 FQGNSA. Trimming cost V 2 bases and J 5 bases, with 10 bases left between them. Methods used by the authors: Reference gene primers were amplified, and this amplification served to estimate nucleated cell counts. Sequenced by immunoSEQ multiplex PCR; TCRdb stores in-frame clones only, minus some. The D gene and trimming were derived from the DNA, and the V and J assignments and clone size from that table. Counted here are about 140,000 clones, 86% occurring once; the ten biggest clones make up around 8.4%. V gene TRBV7-2 combines with J gene TRBJ2-1; D call uncertain. This sequence was found in a woman aged 60-75 years with acute or convalescent COVID-19. Sequenced material: peripheral blood. This CDR3 is CASSLNNPHNEQFF. The CDR3 coding sequence is TGTGCCAGCAGCTTAAACAACCCCCACAATGAGCAGTTCTTC.